The 5 T cell receptor beta chains given below trace back to one sample, sequenced in a study of cytomegalovirus exposure and HLA in healthy donors. A multiplex PCR was run with 60 Vbeta primers and 13 Jbeta primers. Assay: immunoSEQ multiplex PCR; the TCRdb copy retains only in-frame clones and omits some. The sample records approximately 150,000 clones, 75% being singletons. The sample comprised PBMCs. The receptors stem from a middle-aged man in good health and CMV-seronegative.

The J gene is TRBJ2-5, the V gene TRBV5-4; 11 nucleotides align to TRBD2. This CDR3 contains 16 residues. Germline trimming cut 4 bases from V and 11 bases from J; bases unmatched to any gene: 16. The germline CDR1 and CDR2 sequences are SGHNT and YYREEE (reference sequence). This CDR3 reads CASSLPLAGGRHEQYF. For the CDR3, the DNA is TGTGCCAGCAGCCTCCCCTTAGCGGGGGGGCGTCATGAGCAGTACTTC.

The J gene is TRBJ1-5, the V gene TRBV7-2, with a weak D call TRBD1 (5 bases). Germline V gene lookup returns CDR1 SGHTA and CDR2 FQGNSA. V lost 0 bases, J lost 5 bases, and 14 bases lay in between. This CDR3 has 16 amino acids. This CDR3 reads CASSLARTLLDQPQHF. In nucleotides, the CDR3 is TGTGCCAGCAGCTTAGCACGGACACTCCTCGATCAGCCCCAGCATTTT.

The V and J genes are TRBV7-3 and TRBJ2-5; 7 nucleotides align to TRBD1. CDR1 is SGHTA, CDR2 FQGTGA, per germline. This CDR3 is built from 13 residues. V trimming: 4 bases; J trimming: 5 bases; junction bases outside the gene matches: 4. The CDR3 is CASSSTGPETQYF. CDR3 nucleotide sequence: TGTGCCAGCAGCTCGACAGGGCCGGAGACCCAGTACTTC.

This chain links TRBV28 with TRBJ1-6, with 7 bases aligning to TRBD1. CDR3 length equals 13 residues. The V gene's germline CDR1 is MDHEN and CDR2 SYDVKM. The V gene end was trimmed by 8 bases and the J gene end by 8 bases; junction bases not matched to a gene: 6. The CDR3 here is CASGGTAYSPLHF. The CDR3 coding sequence is TGTGCCAGCGGAGGGACAGCTTATTCACCCCTCCACTTT.

The gene calls are TRBV7-9 and TRBJ2-5; D unclear. V was clipped by 5 bases and J by 2 bases, with 15 bases between them. CDR1 SEHNR and CDR2 FQNEAQ come from the germline V gene (reference sequence). This CDR3 contains 15 residues. CDR3 sequence reads: CASSPVYSLQETQYF. In DNA, the CDR3 is TGTGCCAGCAGCCCGGTATACAGTTTGCAAGAGACCCAGTACTTC. Drawing the rest from reference TRBV7-9 and TRBJ2-5, the complete variable domain is DTGVSQNPRHKITKRGQNVTFRCDPISEHNRLYWYRQTLGQGPEFLTYFQNEAQLEKSRLLSDRFSAERPKGSFSTLEIQRTEQGDSAMYLCASSPVYSLQETQYFGPGTRLLVL.